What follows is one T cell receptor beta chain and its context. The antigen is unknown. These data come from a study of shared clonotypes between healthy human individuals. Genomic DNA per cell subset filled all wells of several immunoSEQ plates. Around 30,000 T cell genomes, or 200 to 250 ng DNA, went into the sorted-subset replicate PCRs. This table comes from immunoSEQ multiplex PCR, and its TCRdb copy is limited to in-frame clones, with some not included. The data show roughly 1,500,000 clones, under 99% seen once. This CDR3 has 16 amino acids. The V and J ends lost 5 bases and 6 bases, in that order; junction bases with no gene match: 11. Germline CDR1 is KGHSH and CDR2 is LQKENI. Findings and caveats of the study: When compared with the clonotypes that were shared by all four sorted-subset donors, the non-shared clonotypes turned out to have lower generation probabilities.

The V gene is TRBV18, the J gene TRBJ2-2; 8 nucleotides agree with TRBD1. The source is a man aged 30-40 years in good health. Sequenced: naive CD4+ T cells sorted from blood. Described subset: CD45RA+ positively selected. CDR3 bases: TGTGCCAGCTCAACAAACCGACCAGGGGGCTCCGGGGAGCTGTTTTTT. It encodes CASSTNRPGGSGELFF.